These 6 T cell receptor beta chains share one sample of origin, sequenced in a study of preoperative IRX-2 immunotherapy in early breast cancer. The assay was immunoSEQ multiplex PCR, and TCRdb's table has in-frame clones only and misses some. The repertoire holds 90,000 to 100,000 clones, with just over 85% as singletons. The treatment here: preoperative locoregional IRX-2 cytokine immunotherapy. Sequenced material: tumor tissue, taken after IRX-2 immunotherapy. Receptors were obtained from a human donor with breast cancer.

This clone came up once. The chain is built from TRBV18 and TRBJ1-2; maybe TRBD1 (5 bases). CDR1 KGHSH and CDR2 LQKENI come from the germline V gene. There are 14 residues in the CDR3. V was pared by 3 bases and J by 3 bases, with 11 bases between. The DNA for the CDR3 is TGTGCCAGCTCACCGTCCAGGGCGGACTATGGCTACACCTTC. Its translation: CASSPSRADYGYTF.

The V call is TRBV23-1, the J call TRBJ1-4, with TRBD1 matching 9 bases. TRBV23-1 is filed as an ORF, its function uncertain. After removal of 6 bases from V and 4 bases from J, the junction contained 6 bases not matched to a gene. CDR3 length: 15 residues. The CDR3 DNA is TGCGCCAGCAGCCTACAGGGGGCGGGTAATGAAAAACTGTTTTTT. Protein product: CASSLQGAGNEKLFF.

This clone was observed a single time. V and J are TRBV19 and TRBJ1-6; TRBD1 might be the D (5 bases). Trimming pared 7 bases from V and 10 bases from J, leaving 17 bases between. This CDR3 spans 14 amino acids. Germline V lookup: CDR1 LNHDA, CDR2 SQIVND (reference sequence). The CDR3 reads CASNTGPGESPLHF. The CDR3, as DNA: TGTGCCAGTAACACGGGGCCTGGGGAGTCACCCCTCCACTTT.

The CDR3 region is CASSRKGQGGTDTQYF. CDR3 coding DNA: TGCGCCAGCAGCCGTAAGGGACAGGGCGGGACAGATACGCAGTATTTT. V is TRBV5-1 and J is TRBJ2-3, with 9 bases fitting TRBD1. The CDR3 sequence is 16 residues long. Looked up from germline, CDR1 is SGHRS and CDR2 is YFSETQ. V lost 4 bases, J lost 3 bases, and 9 bases stayed unmatched. The full variable domain, completed using reference TRBV5-1 and TRBJ2-3, is KAGVTQTPRYLIKTRGQQVTLSCSPISGHRSVSWYQQTPGQGLQFLFEYFSETQRNKGNFPGRFSGRQFSNSRSEMNVSTLELGDSALYLCASSRKGQGGTDTQYFGPGTRLTVL.

This rearrangement joins TRBV14 to TRBJ1-1, with D uncertain. Trimming took 4 bases from V and 6 from J, leaving 9 bases between them. The CDR3 has 12 residues. The germline gives CDR1 SGHDN, CDR2 FVKESK. The CDR3 sequence: CASSRGWAEAFF. The CDR3 bases are TGTGCCAGCAGCCGAGGGTGGGCTGAAGCTTTCTTT.

The V gene is TRBV6-7, the J gene TRBJ1-1; maybe TRBD1 (5 bases). TRBV6-7 qualifies as an ORF whose function is uncertain. This CDR3 is built from 14 residues. Trimming left V 8 bases short and J 1 base short, with 14 bases between. The CDR3 sequence is CASDLGQSNTEAFF. The CDR3 DNA is TGTGCCAGCGACCTGGGGCAGTCGAACACTGAAGCTTTCTTT.